This TCR beta chain was found in a study of cytomegalovirus exposure and HLA in healthy donors. Primers: 60 Vbeta forward and 13 Jbeta reverse. Repertoires were generated with immunoSEQ multiplex PCR, while TCRdb's copy carries only in-frame clones and drops some. In the table there are about 150,000 clones, approximately 70% of which are singletons. The germline V and J ends were trimmed by 0 bases and 7 bases, with 10 bases remaining between them. Germline V lookup: CDR1 SGHNT, CDR2 YENEEA. CDR3 size: 13 residues. Specimen: PBMCs. The chain joins TRBV11-3 to TRBJ2-7, with unresolved D. This receptor was obtained from a woman between 18 and 29 years old in good health and CMV-seronegative. This chain's CDR3 is CASSLEDGGEQYV. The CDR3 region has the DNA TGTGCCAGCAGCTTAGAAGACGGCGGAGAGCAGTACGTC.